A single sample is the source of the 2 T cell receptor beta chains below, sequenced in a study of blood T cell repertoires in COVID-19. Assay: immunoSEQ multiplex PCR; the TCRdb copy retains only in-frame clones and omits some. In the table there are about 180,000 clones, 75% to 80% of which are singletons. The sequencing sample was made of peripheral blood. The receptors here all came from a woman between 65 and 79 years old with acute or convalescent COVID-19.

The rearrangement links TRBV10-3 to TRBJ2-1, with TRBD2 identical over 7 bases. CDR1 and CDR2 from the germline V gene are ENHRY and SYGVKD. J gave up 5 bases and V 4 bases, and 8 bases lay outside the gene matches. The CDR3 length is 15 residues. The CDR3 nucleotides are TGTGCCATCAGTGCGGGCTCTAGCGGAAACAATGAGCAGTTCTTC. It codes for CAISAGSSGNNEQFF.

The chain combines TRBV11-2 with TRBJ2-2, with 8 bases matching TRBD1. CDR3 size: 14 residues. V was pared by 6 bases and J by 3 bases, with 3 bases of the junction left unmatched. CDR1 is SGHAT and CDR2 is FQNNGV in the germline V gene. In DNA, the CDR3 is TGTGCCAGCAGTAGGACAGGGTACACCGGGGAGCTGTTTTTT. Its protein product is CASSRTGYTGELFF.